Following are 8 T cell receptor beta chains from one sample sequenced in a study of T cells in localized non-small cell lung cancer. The table came from immunoSEQ multiplex PCR; TCRdb's copy has only in-frame clones and leaves some out. In the table there are about 1,500 clones, under 30% of which are singletons. The material sequenced was normal lung tissue next to the tumor, taken before any cancer treatment. Receptors were obtained from a male donor aged 60 or older with stage I lung adenocarcinoma.

J is TRBJ2-7 and V is TRBV7-6; D is uncertain. Germline CDR1 and CDR2: SGHVS and FNYEAQ. The germline V and J ends were trimmed by 4 bases and 2 bases, with 12 bases remaining between them. CDR3 length: 14 residues. The CDR3 bases are TGTGCCAGCAGCTCCCGGACCACAGCCTACGAGCAGTACTTC. Amino acid sequence: CASSSRTTAYEQYF.

The V and J genes are TRBV19 and TRBJ2-5, with D perhaps matching TRBD1 (5 bases). CDR3 size: 18 residues. Per germline, CDR1 LNHDA and CDR2 SQIVND (reference sequence). Trimming took off 3 bases at V and 5 bases at J, with 25 bases between the two ends. CDR3 bases: TGTGCCAGTAGTATCCTTGGTAGTGCGCAGGGCTTGTTTGAGACCCAGTACTTC. This gives the protein CASSILGSAQGLFETQYF.

This clone occurred a few times. The chain recombines TRBV18 with TRBJ1-1, with D tentatively TRBD1 (5 bases). V lost 2 bases and J 4 bases, leaving 11 bases between the germline ends. Germline CDR1 reads KGHSH; CDR2 reads LQKENI. The CDR3 totals 14 residues. The CDR3 nucleotides are TGTGCCAGCTCACCAGAGGGGAGGGTCACTGAAGCTTTCTTT. It codes for CASSPEGRVTEAFF.

The sequenced part of the CDR3 DNA is TGTGCCATCAGTGAGATAGCGTCCAGCACAGATACGCAGTAT. It translates to CAISEIASSTDTQY. The full CDR3 is CAISEIASSTDTQYF. This chain links TRBV10-3 with TRBJ2-3; perhaps TRBD2 as D (5 bases). Coverage ceases 1 residue before the CDR3 finishes, and the germline J gene fills in the end. The CDR3 loop spans 15 amino acids. The germline V gene has CDR1 ENHRY and CDR2 SYGVKD. The V gene lost 2 bases and the J gene lost 0 bases, with 9 bases spanning the gap.

This clone counts as medium-sized. This sequence joins TRBV11-3 and TRBJ2-1; weak D call: TRBD2 (6 bases). The V end was cut by 1 base, the J end by 4 bases, with 14 bases between. The CDR3 runs 16 residues. From germline, CDR1 is SGHNT and CDR2 YENEEA. CDR3 nucleotide sequence: TGTGCCAGCAGCTTAGTACGGGACTCCTTTTACAATGAGCAGTTCTTC. Translating it yields CASSLVRDSFYNEQFF.

By share of the sample, this clone is large. The chain uses TRBV6-1 and TRBJ1-2; 8 bases align to TRBD1. There are 15 residues in the CDR3. Unmatched junction bases numbered 5, after V lost 1 base and J lost 4 bases. Germline V lookup: CDR1 MNHNS, CDR2 SASEGT. The CDR3 reads CASSEGQGSLYGYTF. CDR3 sequence (DNA): TGTGCCAGCAGTGAAGGACAGGGGAGCCTCTATGGCTACACCTTC.

This chain connects TRBV19 to TRBJ2-3; D not certain. Germline V gene sequence: CDR1 LNHDA, CDR2 SQIVND (reference sequence). V lost 7 bases, J lost 8 bases, and 16 bases lay in between. This CDR3 is built from 13 residues. In nucleotides, the CDR3 is TGTGCCAGTATCCCCTACGGTGGAGCTACGCAGTATTTT. This codes for CASIPYGGATQYF.

This clone turned up a few times. V usage is TRBV6-8 and J usage is TRBJ1-2; unclear D gene. Trimming shortened V by 10 bases and J by 6 bases, and 21 bases separated the two germline ends. The CDR3 is made up of 14 amino acids. Germline lookup yields CDR1 MNHGY and CDR2 SAAAGT. The CDR3 spells CAIGRGWGVNGYTF. The CDR3 DNA sequence: TGTGCCATCGGCAGAGGGTGGGGAGTGAATGGCTACACCTTC.